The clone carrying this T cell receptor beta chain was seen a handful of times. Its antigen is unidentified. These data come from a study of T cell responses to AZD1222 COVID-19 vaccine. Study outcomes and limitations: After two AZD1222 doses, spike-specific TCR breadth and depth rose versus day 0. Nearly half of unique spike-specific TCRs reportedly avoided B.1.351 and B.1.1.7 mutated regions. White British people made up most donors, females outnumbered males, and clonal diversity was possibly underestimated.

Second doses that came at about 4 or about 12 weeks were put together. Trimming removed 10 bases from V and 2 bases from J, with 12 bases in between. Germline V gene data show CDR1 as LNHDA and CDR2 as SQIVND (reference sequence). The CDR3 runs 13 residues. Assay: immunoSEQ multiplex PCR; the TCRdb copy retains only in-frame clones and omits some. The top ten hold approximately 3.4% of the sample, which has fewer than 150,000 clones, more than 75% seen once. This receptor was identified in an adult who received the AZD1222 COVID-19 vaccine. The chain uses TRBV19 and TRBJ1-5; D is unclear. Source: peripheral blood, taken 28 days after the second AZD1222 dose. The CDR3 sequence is CAISYGRNQPQHF. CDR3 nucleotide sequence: TGTGCCATCTCGTATGGCCGCAATCAGCCCCAGCATTTT.